A single sample gave rise to the 18 T cell receptor beta chains below, sequenced in a study of blood T cell repertoires in COVID-19. Generated by immunoSEQ multiplex PCR, the TCRdb table keeps only in-frame clones and is missing some. The sample has over 300,000 clones, 80% to 90% seen once. Specimen: PBMCs or T cells enriched from blood (not recorded which). The receptors come from a man aged 30 to 45 who had recovered from COVID-19.

The chain carries TRBV4-3 and TRBJ2-1; D possibly corresponds to TRBD2 (5 bases). V dropped 0 bases and J dropped 3 bases, with 12 bases sitting between them. The CDR3 runs 16 residues. Germline lookup yields CDR1 LGHNA and CDR2 YSLEER. The CDR3 DNA reads TGCGCCAGCAGCCAAGATCGCGGGCTAATCTACAATGAGCAGTTCTTC. Amino acid sequence: CASSQDRGLIYNEQFF.

The gene calls are TRBV29-1 and TRBJ2-3, with TRBD1 as a possible D gene (6 bases). The germline CDR1 and CDR2 sequences are SQVTM and ANQGSEA. V lost 1 base and J lost 1, with 15 bases in between. The CDR3 is 16 residues long. DNA of the CDR3: TGCAGCGTTGAAGGCGGGTCAGGGGCCGGCACAGATACGCAGTATTTT. Amino acids: CSVEGGSGAGTDTQYF.

CDR3 coding DNA: TGTGCCAGCATAGCGGGGGCGAACACTGAAGCTTTCTTT. As protein: CASIAGANTEAFF. The chain couples TRBV6-6 to TRBJ1-1, with D perhaps matching TRBD1 (6 bases). The V and J ends lost 7 bases and 1 base respectively, with 10 bases between them. In germline, CDR1 is MNHNY, CDR2 SVGAGI (reference sequence). CDR3 size: 13 residues.

The genes are TRBV2 and TRBJ1-5; 8 positions agree with TRBD1. Trimming removed 7 bases from V and 3 bases from J; junction bases left unmatched: 8. CDR1 and CDR2 (germline): SNHLY, FYNNEI. This CDR3 is 15 amino acids long. CDR3 nucleotide sequence: TGTGCCAGCAAGAGTGGACAGGGCTCCAATCAGCCCCAGCATTTT. Residues: CASKSGQGSNQPQHF.

This chain links TRBV2 with TRBJ1-2; D uncertain. Germline V gives CDR1 SNHLY, CDR2 FYNNEI. With 5 bases removed from V and 4 bases from J, the gap between germline ends came to 11 bases. This CDR3 comprises 13 residues. The CDR3 region has the DNA TGTGCCAGCAGTCAACAGATTACCTATGGCTACACCTTC. As protein: CASSQQITYGYTF.

As DNA, the CDR3 is TGTGCCAGTAGTGTTGTGCCCGGTAGCACTGAAGCTTTCTTT. Its translation: CASSVVPGSTEAFF. This chain links TRBV19 with TRBJ1-1; D gene ambiguous. The V and J ends lost 5 bases and 4 bases respectively, with 14 bases between them. CDR3 length: 14 residues. CDR1 LNHDA and CDR2 SQIVND come from the germline V gene (reference sequence).

V is TRBV9 and J is TRBJ1-2; no firm D call. The CDR3 is 13 amino acids. Germline V gene data show CDR1 as SGDLS and CDR2 as YYNGEE. V dropped 4 bases and J dropped 8 bases, with 15 bases sitting between them. The chain's CDR3 is CASSPQGGYGYTF. The CDR3 bases are TGTGCCAGCAGCCCTCAAGGAGGGTACGGCTACACCTTC.

V and J are TRBV9 and TRBJ1-2; 7 positions agree with TRBD1. The V gene end was trimmed by 3 bases and the J gene end by 7 bases; junction bases not matched to a gene: 6. Germline V lookup: CDR1 SGDLS, CDR2 YYNGEE. CDR3 length equals 13 residues. In nucleotides, the CDR3 is TGTGCCAGCAGCGGACGACAGGGAGGTGGCTACACCTTC. It codes for CASSGRQGGGYTF.

The CDR3 nucleotides read TGTGCCAGCAGCGTAGGACAGGGTTCAGGTTCACCCCTCCACTTT. As protein: CASSVGQGSGSPLHF. The chain couples TRBV9 to TRBJ1-6, with TRBD1 identical over 7 bases. V dropped 0 bases and J dropped 9; count of bases not matched to a gene: 6. This CDR3 is 15 amino acids long. In germline, CDR1 is SGDLS, CDR2 YYNGEE.

This rearrangement joins TRBV6-5 to TRBJ2-3, with 10 bases matching TRBD2. V lost 4 bases and J lost 5; bases outside the gene matches: 3. The CDR3 is 14 amino acids. From germline, CDR1 is MNHEY and CDR2 SVGAGI. CDR3 sequence (DNA): TGTGCCAGCAGTTCGGGACTAGCGAAAGATACGCAGTATTTT. Its protein product is CASSSGLAKDTQYF.

The chain combines TRBV19 with TRBJ1-6, with D maybe TRBD1 (5 bases). The CDR3 consists of 17 residues. CDR1 is LNHDA, CDR2 SQIVND, per germline (reference sequence). The V end was cut by 3 bases, the J end by 6 bases, with 18 bases between. The chain's CDR3 is CASSMLLRGSGNSPLHF. Here the CDR3 DNA reads TGTGCCAGTAGTATGCTCTTACGGGGGTCTGGTAATTCACCCCTCCACTTT.

The chain is built from TRBV6-5 and TRBJ1-2; D might be TRBD1 (6 bases). CDR1 and CDR2 (germline): MNHEY, SVGAGI. The CDR3 is made up of 14 amino acids. Deletions cut 5 bases from V and 2 bases from J, with 12 bases between. CDR3 nucleotide sequence: TGTGCCAGCAGTCCAGGAGACAGGAACTATGGCTACACCTTC. Its translation is CASSPGDRNYGYTF.

The rearrangement uses TRBV5-6 and TRBJ1-1; D is possibly TRBD1 (6 bases). Germline V gene data show CDR1 as SGHDT and CDR2 as YYEEEE. The CDR3 has 13 amino acids. V was pared by 6 bases and J by 1 base, with 10 bases between. The CDR3 is CASTEQGNTEAFF. The CDR3 nucleotides read TGTGCCAGCACCGAACAGGGGAACACTGAAGCTTTCTTT.

The CDR3 region is CASRTAEGITEAFF. The CDR3 nucleotides read TGCGCCAGCAGAACCGCGGAGGGTATCACTGAAGCTTTCTTT. The J gene is TRBJ1-1, the V gene TRBV5-1; D is unclear. V lost 5 bases, J lost 4 bases, and 15 bases lay in between. The length of the CDR3 is 14 residues. Germline-derived CDR1 and CDR2 are SGHRS and YFSETQ.

V usage is TRBV7-9 and J usage is TRBJ2-7; 10 bases line up with TRBD1. There are 15 residues in the CDR3. CDR1 and CDR2 (germline): SEHNR, FQNEAQ (reference sequence). V dropped 5 bases and J dropped 6; count of bases not matched to a gene: 10. The CDR3 sequence: CASSNLGQGKGEQYF. CDR3 DNA sequence: TGTGCCAGCAGCAACCTGGGACAGGGGAAGGGCGAGCAGTACTTC.

As for this clone: The limits of the CDR3 on the DNA are not certain, so only TCRdb's listed CDR3 is given. J is TRBJ1-2 and V is TRBV6-6; the table's D gene call, TRBD1, was not cross checked with the DNA. Germline-derived CDR1 and CDR2 are MNHNY and SVGAGI (reference sequence). The CDR3 is 12 amino acids in total, end residues counted. CDR3 amino acids: CASSVGQGTGTF.

The chain carries TRBV6-5 and TRBJ1-5, with 7 bases matching TRBD1. The CDR3 is 14 amino acids. Germline assignment: CDR1 MNHEY and CDR2 SVGAGI. Losses at the gene ends were 5 bases for V and 5 bases for J; bases not matched to a gene: 6. This chain's CDR3 is CASSLRDSHQPQHF. DNA of the CDR3: TGTGCCAGCAGTCTCCGGGACAGCCATCAGCCCCAGCATTTT.

CDR3 sequence (DNA): TGTGCCAGTAGTATCGTGCAGGGAGGAAACACCATATATTTT. Translated: CASSIVQGGNTIYF. This chain connects TRBV19 to TRBJ1-3; D possibly corresponds to TRBD1 (5 bases). Germline CDR1 reads LNHDA; CDR2 reads SQIVND (reference sequence). The V and J ends lost 3 bases and 4 bases respectively, with 10 bases between them. The CDR3 runs to 14 residues.